The clone carrying this TCR beta chain was seen just once. In the source study's methods: Using reference gene primer amplification, nucleated cell counts were estimated. Profiled with immunoSEQ multiplex PCR; TCRdb holds only in-frame clones, not every one. That table supplies the V and J calls and clone size; D and trimming were determined from the DNA. The table records 250,000 to 300,000 clones, about 90% of them present only once. Enrollment of patients from Seattle took place during active infection, with longitudinal follow-up. This entry is derived from a study of blood T cell repertoires in COVID-19. Whole-study context: The United States, Italy and Spain provided the acute and convalescent COVID-19 samples.

Sequencing was performed on peripheral blood. This clonotype was obtained from a woman aged 25 to 39 with COVID-19, enrolled during active disease.

Here the CDR3 DNA reads TGTGCCAGCAGTGAAGCGCTTGCGGGCGAGCAGTACTTC. Translating it yields CASSEALAGEQYF. This chain links TRBV2 with TRBJ2-7, with a possible D match to TRBD2 (5 bases). The V end lost 0 bases, the J end lost 6 bases, and 9 bases lay between the germline ends. This CDR3 is 13 amino acids long. CDR1 and CDR2 from the germline V gene are SNHLY and FYNNEI. Full variable domain (outside the CDR3, taken from reference TRBV2 and TRBJ2-7): EPEVTQTPSHQVTQMGQEVILRCVPISNHLYFYWYRQILGQKVEFLVSFYNNEISEKSEIFDDQFSVERPDGSNFTLKIRSTKLEDSAMYFCASSEALAGEQYFGPGTRLTVT.